The T cell receptor beta chain under discussion was sequenced for a study of shared clonotypes between healthy human individuals. Across the study: Every donor yielded three CD4 naive, three CD4 memory, two CD8 naive and one CD8 memory plate.

Whole-study findings and limits: Against clonotypes common to all four donors, non-shared ones had lower generation probabilities.

A word on this clone: Its target is unknown.

The method was immunoSEQ multiplex PCR; TCRdb's version includes in-frame clones alone and lacks a portion of them. The sample yields approximately 180,000 clones, about 93% seen once. The receptor was derived from a woman aged 25 to 39 in good health. The specimen sequenced was naive CD4+ T cells sorted from blood. Subset indicated: CD45RA+ positively selected.

As DNA, the CDR3 is TGTGCCAGCAGCTTAAACACGGAGACCCAGTACTTC. The encoded protein is CASSLNTETQYF. The genes are TRBV7-9 and TRBJ2-5; no firm D call. This CDR3 has 12 residues. Germline CDR1 and CDR2: SEHNR and FQNEAQ (reference sequence). Trimming took off 2 bases at V and 5 bases at J, with 6 bases between the two ends. Filled out from reference TRBV7-9 and TRBJ2-5, the complete variable domain reads DTGVSQNPRHKITKRGQNVTFRCDPISEHNRLYWYRQTLGQGPEFLTYFQNEAQLEKSRLLSDRFSAERPKGSFSTLEIQRTEQGDSAMYLCASSLNTETQYFGPGTRLLVL.